This T cell receptor (beta chain) was found in a study of CD8+ T cells in alopecia areata. After isolation, RNA underwent reverse transcription to generate cDNA as the sequencing template. Sequencing used immunoSEQ multiplex PCR; TCRdb keeps in-frame clones, though not all of them. The sample includes 100,000 to 150,000 clones, 45% to 50% of them seen just once. Sequencing used NKG2D-low CD8+ T cells sorted from blood. The TCR comes from a human donor with alopecia areata.

CDR3 sequence (DNA): TGTGCCAGCAGCTCGAACACCGGGGAGCTGTTTTTT. Its translation is CASSSNTGELFF. V gene TRBV7-6 combines with J gene TRBJ2-2; D gene unclear. The CDR3 has 12 amino acids. Trimming cost V 4 bases and J 0 bases, with 0 bases left between them. The V gene's germline CDR1 is SGHVS and CDR2 FNYEAQ.